These 8 T cell receptor beta chains came from one sample sequenced in a study of blood T cell repertoires in COVID-19. The method was immunoSEQ multiplex PCR; TCRdb's version includes in-frame clones alone and lacks a portion of them. The repertoire includes about 270,000 clones, approximately 91% of them detected once, and approximately 2.6% sits in the top ten. Sequencing was carried out using peripheral blood. The source of these receptors is a person under 30 with COVID-19, enrolled during active disease.

V is TRBV27 and J is TRBJ1-5; D is unclear. Germline V gene sequence: CDR1 MNHEY, CDR2 SMNVEV (reference sequence). This CDR3 region has 16 residues. V was clipped by 5 bases and J by 0 bases, with 14 bases between them. This chain's CDR3 is CASSPTVSYSNQPQHF. Here the CDR3 DNA reads TGTGCCAGCAGTCCTACGGTTTCCTATAGCAATCAGCCCCAGCATTTT.

This sequence joins TRBV2 and TRBJ2-2; TRBD2 might be the D (5 bases). The germline CDR1 and CDR2 sequences are SNHLY and FYNNEI. V lost 2 bases and J lost 4, with 14 bases in between. This CDR3 is built from 16 residues. The CDR3 nucleotides are TGTGCCAGCAGTGAATTAGGTGGGAGTACCACCGGGGAGCTGTTTTTT. This codes for CASSELGGSTTGELFF.

This clone came up once. The chain has TRBV9 and TRBJ2-7; 9 positions match TRBD2. The germline V gene has CDR1 SGDLS and CDR2 YYNGEE. CDR3 size: 15 residues. With 0 bases clipped from V and 5 bases from J, the junction kept 6 bases outside the gene matches. CDR3 sequence reads: CASSVEGLADNEQYF. The CDR3 DNA reads as TGTGCCAGCAGCGTAGAGGGACTAGCAGACAACGAGCAGTACTTC.

V usage is TRBV10-3 and J usage is TRBJ2-7; possible D gene TRBD1, 5 bases. The CDR3 totals 13 residues. Trimming removed 6 bases from V and 7 bases from J, with 16 bases in between. Germline values: CDR1 ENHRY, CDR2 SYGVKD. The CDR3 sequence: CAIRRQLDGEQYF. CDR3 nucleotide sequence: TGTGCCATCAGACGACAGCTTGATGGGGAGCAGTACTTC.

This rearrangement joins TRBV5-1 to TRBJ2-5; a weak D match, TRBD2 (5 bases). There are 14 residues in the CDR3. The germline CDR1 and CDR2 sequences are SGHRS and YFSETQ. V dropped 3 bases and J dropped 5 bases, with 14 bases sitting between them. For the CDR3, the DNA is TGCGCCAGCAGCTGGGGAGTTCCGGGTGAGACCCAGTACTTC. Translated, it gives CASSWGVPGETQYF.

The chain recombines TRBV19 with TRBJ2-5; TRBD2 agrees at 14 bases. This CDR3 region has 16 residues. Trimming removed 5 bases from V and 2 bases from J; junction bases left unmatched: 4. Germline CDR1 is LNHDA and CDR2 is SQIVND (reference sequence). CDR3 in DNA: TGTGCCAGTAGTTTGGGGACTAGCGGGAGTCAAGAGACCCAGTACTTC. As protein: CASSLGTSGSQETQYF.

The V and J genes are TRBV25-1 and TRBJ1-1, with D hard to call. The CDR3 is 14 amino acids. The V gene lost 7 bases and the J gene lost 4 bases, with 16 bases spanning the gap. The germline CDR1 and CDR2 sequences are MGHDK and SYGVNS. The CDR3 DNA reads as TGTGCCAGCATTAGTATATTCGGTGGCACTGAAGCTTTCTTT. Translating gives CASISIFGGTEAFF.

This clone has only a few counts. The J gene is TRBJ1-1, the V gene TRBV5-1; 8 bases map to TRBD1. Per the germline V gene, CDR1 is SGHRS and CDR2 is YFSETQ. CDR3 size: 16 residues. V shed 1 base and J 0 bases; nucleotides not matched to a gene: 5. The CDR3: CASSLSPGGVNTEAFF. The CDR3 coding sequence is TGCGCCAGCAGCTTGTCGCCAGGGGGCGTGAACACTGAAGCTTTCTTT.